This TCR beta chain was found in a study of blood T cell repertoires in COVID-19. Study summary: The analysed material was cDNA or gDNA that came from T cells, B-cell-depleted T cells, or PBMCs.

Original analysis: Reference gene primer amplification gave estimated nucleated cell counts. Assay used: immunoSEQ multiplex PCR; TCRdb lists only in-frame clones, some missing. The V and J calls and the clone size are those of that table, but D and trimming were determined from the DNA. The table lists over 45,000 clones, 88% of them singletons. Deletions cut 3 bases from V and 0 bases from J, with 6 bases between. Per germline, CDR1 SGHRS and CDR2 YFSETQ. This CDR3 comprises 13 residues. V usage is TRBV5-1 and J usage is TRBJ1-1; no reliable D call. The clonotype comes from a man aged 60 to 69 with active COVID-19. Sequences were obtained from peripheral blood. The CDR3 sequence is CASSSQMNTEAFF. CDR3 coding DNA: TGCGCCAGCAGCTCCCAGATGAACACTGAAGCTTTCTTT.